A single TCR beta chain is shown here with its context. Time point given: blood 4 weeks post-SBRT, at nephrectomy. Specified treatment: 15 Gy SBRT to primary tumor, nephrectomy 4 weeks later. The data were obtained in a study of radiation and T cells in renal cell carcinoma. TCRdb's copy holds only in-frame clones and misses some; the assay was immunoSEQ multiplex PCR. Among 130,000 to 150,000 clones listed, 70% to 90% were seen once. The CDR3 contains 15 residues. Deletions cut 0 bases from V and 2 bases from J, with 10 bases between. The germline V gene has CDR1 KGHSH and CDR2 LQKENI. The genes are TRBV18 and TRBJ2-5; D remains unclear. This receptor was obtained from a woman between 50 and 59 years old with renal cell carcinoma. The material was blood, obtained from a patient whose treatment included radiotherapy and nephrectomy. The DNA of the CDR3 is TGTGCCAGCTCACCACCGGTCTCGCCTCAAGAGACCCAGTACTTC. Its protein product is CASSPPVSPQETQYF. Looking up the rest from reference TRBV18 and TRBJ2-5 gives the full variable domain: NAGVMQNPRHLVRRRGQEARLRCSPMKGHSHVYWYRQLPEEGLKFMVYLQKENIIDESGMPKERFSAEFPKEGPSILRIQQVVRGDSAAYFCASSPPVSPQETQYFGPGTRLLVL.